What follows are 32 T cell receptor beta chains derived from one specimen sequenced in a study of neoadjuvant anti-PD-1 for oral cavity cancer. Clones were sequenced by immunoSEQ multiplex PCR, and TCRdb holds only the in-frame ones, with some missing. Altogether around 15,000 clones are present, less than 75% being singletons, with the ten largest covering roughly 2.5%. The material sequenced was PBMCs, taken before nivolumab (anti-PD-1) treatment. These receptors all come from a person aged 35 to 85 with oral cavity squamous cell carcinoma.

The chain employs TRBV30 and TRBJ2-3; 8 bases map to TRBD2. With 5 bases clipped from V and 2 bases from J, the junction kept 9 bases outside the gene matches. CDR3 length equals 15 residues. CDR1 and CDR2 (germline): GTSNPN, SVGIG (reference sequence). This chain's CDR3 is CAWVRGGFPTDTQYF. CDR3 coding DNA: TGTGCCTGGGTACGGGGGGGATTCCCCACAGATACGCAGTATTTT. Full variable domain (outside the CDR3, taken from reference TRBV30 and TRBJ2-3): SQTIHQWPATLVQPVGSPLSLECTVEGTSNPNLYWYRQAAGRGLQLLFYSVGIGQISSEVPQNLSASRPQDRQFILSSKKLLLSDSGFYLCAWVRGGFPTDTQYFGPGTRLTVL.

The chain combines TRBV6-6 with TRBJ1-4; a weak D match, TRBD1 (5 bases). The CDR3 contains 16 residues. The germline gives CDR1 MNHNY, CDR2 SVGAGI (reference sequence). The V end was cut by 4 bases, the J end by 0 bases, with 12 bases between. The CDR3, as DNA: TGTGCCAGCAGTTCGGGGACGGAATCAACTAATGAAAAACTGTTTTTT. Its protein is CASSSGTESTNEKLFF.

This rearrangement joins TRBV19 to TRBJ2-3; D could derive from TRBD1 or TRBD2 (5 bases each). There are 14 residues in the CDR3. Per the germline V gene, CDR1 is LNHDA and CDR2 is SQIVND (reference sequence). The V and J ends lost 3 bases and 4 bases respectively, with 11 bases between them. The DNA for the CDR3 is TGTGCCAGTAGTATGGGGATGGGGGCAGATACGCAGTATTTT. This encodes CASSMGMGADTQYF.

This clone occurred a few times. The chain couples TRBV25-1 to TRBJ1-5; no reliable D call. The CDR3 contains 14 residues. V was clipped by 4 bases and J by 4 bases, with 11 bases between them. Looked up from germline, CDR1 is MGHDK and CDR2 is SYGVNS. The CDR3 sequence: CASSVQEVNQPQHF. In nucleotides, the CDR3 is TGTGCCAGCAGTGTTCAGGAGGTAAATCAGCCCCAGCATTTT.

This CDR3 reads CASSRLTATSYEQYF. The DNA for the CDR3 is TGCGCCAGCAGCCGCTTGACGGCCACGTCCTACGAGCAGTACTTC. The rearrangement links TRBV5-1 to TRBJ2-7; D not resolved. Deletions cut 4 bases from V and 1 base from J, with 15 bases between. Germline CDR1 and CDR2: SGHRS and YFSETQ. The CDR3 extends over 15 amino acids.

The rearrangement links TRBV5-1 to TRBJ2-7, with 8 positions matching TRBD2. Germline CDR1 and CDR2: SGHRS and YFSETQ. The trim removed 0 bases at V and 4 bases at J, leaving 3 bases unmatched. This CDR3 region has 14 residues. The chain's CDR3 is CASSLVAGSYEQYF. The CDR3, as DNA: TGCGCCAGCAGCTTGGTAGCGGGATCATACGAGCAGTACTTC. Supplemented by reference TRBV5-1 and TRBJ2-7, the full variable domain reads KAGVTQTPRYLIKTRGQQVTLSCSPISGHRSVSWYQQTPGQGLQFLFEYFSETQRNKGNFPGRFSGRQFSNSRSEMNVSTLELGDSALYLCASSLVAGSYEQYFGPGTRLTVT.

V is TRBV30 and J is TRBJ2-2; D is uncertain. V lost 3 bases and J 0 bases, leaving 8 bases between the germline ends. Germline-derived CDR1 and CDR2 are GTSNPN and SVGIG (reference sequence). This CDR3 spans 14 amino acids. CDR3 bases: TGTGCCTGGAGACAATTTTCGAACACCGGGGAGCTGTTTTTT. It codes for CAWRQFSNTGELFF.

The rearrangement links TRBV5-4 to TRBJ2-2; TRBD2 agrees at 10 bases. The V and J ends lost 0 bases and 5 bases, in that order; junction bases with no gene match: 7. The V gene's germline CDR1 is SGHNT and CDR2 YYREEE (reference sequence). The CDR3 is 17 residues long. CDR3 nucleotide sequence: TGTGCCAGCAGCTTGGGAATAGCGGGAGGTAGAACCGGGGAGCTGTTTTTT. Residues: CASSLGIAGGRTGELFF.

A single count supports this clone. The genes are TRBV6-5 and TRBJ2-7; 12 bases map to TRBD1. Germline CDR1 and CDR2: MNHEY and SVGAGI. The CDR3 runs to 15 residues. The V and J ends lost 5 bases and 2 bases, in that order; junction bases with no gene match: 4. The CDR3 protein is CASSRGDRGPYEQYF. CDR3 nucleotide sequence: TGTGCCAGCAGTCGAGGGGACAGGGGGCCCTACGAGCAGTACTTC.

The V call is TRBV5-1, the J call TRBJ2-1, with 9 bases fitting TRBD1. Unmatched junction bases numbered 3, after V lost 2 bases and J lost 15 bases. CDR1 SGHRS and CDR2 YFSETQ come from the germline V gene. The length of the CDR3 is 11 residues. The CDR3 nucleotides are TGCGCCAGCAGCTTACAGGGGGCATGGTTCTTC. It specifies CASSLQGAWFF.

In this sample, this clone turned up a few times. The rearrangement uses TRBV5-6 and TRBJ1-4; 8 bases are a match to TRBD1. The V gene's germline CDR1 is SGHDT and CDR2 YYEEEE. V shed 6 bases, J shed 0 bases, and the junction held 13 bases outside the gene matches. The CDR3 runs to 18 residues. This CDR3 reads CASTILTGTGATNEKLFF. As DNA, the CDR3 is TGTGCCAGCACCATCCTAACCGGGACAGGAGCAACTAATGAAAAACTGTTTTTT.

The CDR3 DNA reads as TGTGCCAGCAGTTTTGGCAGCTATAGCAATCAGCCCCAGCATTTT. The encoded protein is CASSFGSYSNQPQHF. This sequence joins TRBV28 and TRBJ1-5; D is uncertain. CDR1 is MDHEN and CDR2 is SYDVKM in the germline V gene. CDR3 length: 15 residues. Trimming removed 3 bases from V and 0 bases from J, with 9 bases in between.

The V gene is TRBV27, the J gene TRBJ2-5; 8 bases are a match to TRBD1. V gave up 3 bases and J gave up 3 bases; unmatched junction bases: 6. Looked up from germline, CDR1 is MNHEY and CDR2 is SMNVEV (reference sequence). The CDR3 covers 15 residues. The CDR3 nucleotides read TGTGCCAGCAGTTTTAAAGGGACAGGCAAAGAGACCCAGTACTTC. Its protein product is CASSFKGTGKETQYF.

This clone was counted only a few times. V gene TRBV19 combines with J gene TRBJ2-7; D tentatively fits TRBD1 or TRBD2 (5 bases each). The CDR3 has 14 amino acids. V was shortened by 5 bases and J by 2 bases, with 13 bases between the two germline ends. The V gene's germline CDR1 is LNHDA and CDR2 SQIVND (reference sequence). The CDR3 nucleotides are TGTGCCAGTAGTTCGGGGCAGGGAACCTACGAGCAGTACTTC. Amino acid sequence: CASSSGQGTYEQYF.

The J gene is TRBJ2-5, the V gene TRBV29-1; D unresolved. CDR3 length: 10 amino acids. Germline CDR1 is SQVTM and CDR2 is ANQGSEA. Trimming shortened V by 4 bases and J by 2 bases, and 2 bases separated the two germline ends. The CDR3 DNA reads as TGCAGCGTTGCTCAAGAGACCCAGTACTTC. This gives the protein CSVAQETQYF.

V and J are TRBV5-1 and TRBJ1-4; 7 bases align to TRBD1. There are 19 residues in the CDR3. Per germline, CDR1 SGHRS and CDR2 YFSETQ. J lost 2 bases, V lost 1 base, and 14 bases had no gene match. The CDR3 reads CASSLNPRTGRSTNEKLFF. The CDR3 coding sequence is TGCGCCAGCAGCTTGAACCCACGGACAGGAAGGTCTACTAATGAAAAACTGTTTTTT.

The V and J genes are TRBV7-3 and TRBJ2-2; D is undetermined. V dropped 2 bases and J dropped 6 bases, with 7 bases sitting between them. CDR3 size: 13 residues. Germline CDR1 and CDR2: SGHTA and FQGTGA. The CDR3 here is CASSLGSAGELFF. The CDR3 region has the DNA TGTGCCAGCAGCTTAGGGTCTGCCGGGGAGCTGTTTTTT.

The CDR3 spells CASSQEGTGGLGYTF. CDR3 bases: TGCGCCAGCAGCCAAGAGGGGACAGGGGGTCTTGGCTACACCTTC. This rearrangement joins TRBV4-1 to TRBJ1-2, with TRBD1 matching over 11 bases. The CDR3 has 15 residues. The V gene end was trimmed by 0 bases and the J gene end by 7 bases; junction bases not matched to a gene: 4. In germline, CDR1 is MGHRA, CDR2 YSYEKL.

This chain joins TRBV4-1 and TRBJ2-7; 7 nucleotides agree with TRBD1. The CDR3 is 13 residues long. Germline CDR1 MGHRA, CDR2 YSYEKL. V lost 8 bases to trimming and J lost 4 bases; unmatched junction nucleotides: 8. DNA of the CDR3: TGCGCCAGCGAGTGGGACAGCCCTTACGAGCAGTACTTC. Translation gives CASEWDSPYEQYF.

The chain carries TRBV9 and TRBJ2-2; D might be TRBD2 (6 bases). This CDR3 is 15 amino acids long. CDR1 and CDR2 (germline): SGDLS, YYNGEE. Trimming took 0 bases from V and 3 from J, leaving 9 bases between them. CDR3 in amino acids: CASSVGGEDTGELFF. In DNA, the CDR3 is TGTGCCAGCAGCGTAGGCGGGGAGGACACCGGGGAGCTGTTTTTT.

This rearrangement joins TRBV19 to TRBJ1-1; weak D call: TRBD1 (5 bases). Trimming removed 1 base from V and 1 base from J, with 13 bases in between. Germline CDR1 is LNHDA and CDR2 is SQIVND (reference sequence). The CDR3 has 16 amino acids. This chain's CDR3 is CASSIAAGLGNTEAFF. The CDR3 bases are TGTGCCAGTAGTATAGCAGCAGGGCTGGGGAACACTGAAGCTTTCTTT.

This clone was seen once. The chain has TRBV9 and TRBJ2-7, with 10 bases identical to TRBD1. The CDR3 sequence is 14 residues long. The germline CDR1 and CDR2 sequences are SGDLS and YYNGEE. Losses at the gene ends were 5 bases for V and 3 bases for J; bases not matched to a gene: 5. The CDR3 DNA reads as TGTGCCAGCAGTGGGGGGACAGGGGACTACGAGCAGTACTTC. Its protein is CASSGGTGDYEQYF.

This clone has only one observation. The chain combines TRBV6-6 with TRBJ1-5; D may be TRBD1 (5 bases). The germline CDR1 and CDR2 sequences are MNHNY and SVGAGI (reference sequence). The CDR3 contains 16 residues. The V gene lost 0 bases and the J gene lost 0 bases, with 9 bases spanning the gap. The CDR3 reads CASSYSDRFSNQPQHF. CDR3 DNA sequence: TGTGCCAGCAGTTACTCAGACAGATTTAGCAATCAGCCCCAGCATTTT.

The V call is TRBV5-6, the J call TRBJ2-7; weak D call: TRBD2 (5 bases). Germline-derived CDR1 and CDR2 are SGHDT and YYEEEE. The CDR3 extends over 14 amino acids. V was shortened by 1 base and J by 1 base, with 9 bases between the two germline ends. Here the CDR3 reads CASSLWEPSYEQYF. Here the CDR3 DNA reads TGTGCCAGCAGCTTGTGGGAGCCTTCCTACGAGCAGTACTTC.

For the CDR3, the DNA is TGTGCCAGCAGGCATCGACGGAGCTTGAACACTGAAGCTTTCTTT. It codes for CASRHRRSLNTEAFF. V usage is TRBV6-5 and J usage is TRBJ1-1; unclear D gene. Deletions cut 6 bases from V and 0 bases from J, with 14 bases between. The length of the CDR3 is 15 residues. Germline V CDR1 and CDR2: MNHEY, SVGAGI.

This chain connects TRBV29-1 to TRBJ2-1, with TRBD2 matching over 12 bases. The germline V gene encodes CDR1 SQVTM and CDR2 ANQGSEA. This CDR3 comprises 13 residues. The V gene end was trimmed by 4 bases and the J gene end by 6 bases; junction bases not matched to a gene: 1. The CDR3 nucleotides are TGCAGCGTTGGGACTAGCGGGACCAATGAGCAGTTCTTC. Amino acids: CSVGTSGTNEQFF.

This sequence joins TRBV27 and TRBJ2-2; 9 bases line up with TRBD1. The CDR3 is made up of 14 amino acids. The trim removed 8 bases at V and 4 bases at J, leaving 5 bases unmatched. Germline V gives CDR1 MNHEY, CDR2 SMNVEV (reference sequence). The CDR3, as DNA: TGTGCCAGCCCCGGGACAGGGCGCACCGGGGAGCTGTTTTTT. Its translation: CASPGTGRTGELFF.

The J gene is TRBJ2-5, the V gene TRBV15; TRBD2 matches at 7 bases. The J segment lost 2 bases and the V segment lost 2 bases, leaving 2 bases of the junction unmatched. In germline, CDR1 is LNHNV, CDR2 YYDKDF (reference sequence). This CDR3 region has 14 residues. CDR3 DNA: TGTGCCACCAGCAGAACTAGCGAGCAAGAGACCCAGTACTTC. Protein sequence: CATSRTSEQETQYF.

This clone has more than one count but fewer than ten. The V gene is TRBV6-1, the J gene TRBJ2-2; 8 positions match TRBD2. V dropped 4 bases and J dropped 3; count of bases not matched to a gene: 7. Germline V gives CDR1 MNHNS, CDR2 SASEGT. The CDR3 sequence is 16 residues long. The CDR3 here is CASSGKRERYTGELFF. The CDR3 DNA reads as TGTGCCAGCAGTGGAAAGCGGGAGCGCTACACCGGGGAGCTGTTTTTT.

This clone appeared a few times. V usage is TRBV19 and J usage is TRBJ1-1; D remains ambiguous. V was clipped by 6 bases and J by 4 bases, with 12 bases between them. In germline, CDR1 is LNHDA, CDR2 SQIVND (reference sequence). The CDR3 extends over 13 amino acids. The CDR3 region is CASRPFEGTEAFF. CDR3 DNA sequence: TGTGCCAGTAGACCCTTTGAGGGCACTGAAGCTTTCTTT.

The rearrangement links TRBV4-2 to TRBJ2-2; a weak D match, TRBD2 (5 bases). The V gene lost 0 bases and the J gene lost 2 bases, with 10 bases spanning the gap. The V gene's germline CDR1 is LGHNA and CDR2 YNFKEQ. The CDR3 length is 16 residues. The CDR3 region is CASSQERSGNTGELFF. For the CDR3, the DNA is TGTGCCAGCAGCCAAGAGAGAAGCGGAAACACCGGGGAGCTGTTTTTT.

This chain joins TRBV5-1 and TRBJ1-1, with D possibly TRBD1 on 5 matching bases. The ends were cut back, 4 bases at V and 7 bases at J, with 14 bases in the middle. There are 13 residues in the CDR3. Germline lookup yields CDR1 SGHRS and CDR2 YFSETQ. CDR3 sequence: CASSPLQAGEAFF. CDR3 in DNA: TGCGCCAGCAGCCCCTTACAGGCGGGTGAAGCTTTCTTT.